The rows below give T cell receptor beta chains drawn from one sample of a study of T-cell reconstitution after alpha-beta-depleted transplantation in children. TCRdb re-called the PCR reads through MiXCR, storing one row per CDR3 protein. The data hold some 340,000 distinct CDR3 sequences, with approximately 10% observed a single time. The sequencing here drew on PBMCs from the stem cell graft donor, taken from the stem cell graft. The receptor source for this set is a human donor who donated a stem cell graft to a child with acute lymphoblastic leukemia. Each CDR3 is given with its conserved first and last residue. The D gene is left open where the match is weak.

cdr3_length j_call d_call v_call cdr3_aa
14 TRBJ2-7 . TRBV15 CATSRVNTAGEQYF
13 TRBJ2-5 . TRBV12-3/TRBV12-4 CASSPGHWETQYF
13 TRBJ2-1 . TRBV7-3 CASSASNANEQFF
13 TRBJ1-3 . TRBV12-3/TRBV12-4 CASRTGSGNTIYF
17 TRBJ2-1 . TRBV4-1 CASSQGLVPSSYNEQFF
14 TRBJ2-2 TRBD2 TRBV2 CARRTSGSSGELFF
15 TRBJ2-3 TRBD1 TRBV10-3 CAISEGNRGTDTQYF
12 TRBJ2-7 . TRBV30 CASEGFSYEQYF
16 TRBJ2-7 TRBD2 TRBV2 CASSGPGLASSYEQYF
15 TRBJ2-4 . TRBV6-5 CASSQGGGSADIQYF
13 TRBJ2-1 . TRBV7-8 CASSSRDWSGYYF
14 TRBJ2-3 . TRBV10-3 CAISAGRTTDTQYF
14 TRBJ2-5 TRBD2 TRBV27 CASSGLAGSETQYF
14 TRBJ2-7 . TRBV7-6 CASSPPDLWDEQYF
13 TRBJ2-3 . TRBV5-1 CASSSPPTDTQYF